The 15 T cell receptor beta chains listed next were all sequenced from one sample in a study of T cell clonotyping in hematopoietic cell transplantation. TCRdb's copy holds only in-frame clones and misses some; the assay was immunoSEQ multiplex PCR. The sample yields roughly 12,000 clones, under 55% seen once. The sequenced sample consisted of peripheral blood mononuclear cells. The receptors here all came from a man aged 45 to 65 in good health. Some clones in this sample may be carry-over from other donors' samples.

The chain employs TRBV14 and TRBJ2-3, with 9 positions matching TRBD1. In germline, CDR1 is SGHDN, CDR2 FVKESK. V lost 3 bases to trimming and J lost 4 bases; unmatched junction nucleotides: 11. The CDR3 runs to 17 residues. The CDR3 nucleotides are TGTGCCAGCAGCCAGCCCCTGACAGGGGGTGAAGCAGATACGCAGTATTTT. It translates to CASSQPLTGGEADTQYF. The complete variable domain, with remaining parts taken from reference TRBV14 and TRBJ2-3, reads EAGVTQFPSHSVIEKGQTVTLRCDPISGHDNLYWYRRVMGKEIKFLLHFVKESKQDESGMPNNRFLAERTGGTYSTLKVQPAELEDSGVYFCASSQPLTGGEADTQYFGPGTRLTVL.

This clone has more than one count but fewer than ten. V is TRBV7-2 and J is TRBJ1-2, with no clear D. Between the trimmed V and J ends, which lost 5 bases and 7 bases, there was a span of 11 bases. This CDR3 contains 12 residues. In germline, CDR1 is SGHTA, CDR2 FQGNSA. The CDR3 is CASSITGFGYTF. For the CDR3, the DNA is TGTGCCAGCAGCATAACTGGGTTTGGCTACACCTTC.

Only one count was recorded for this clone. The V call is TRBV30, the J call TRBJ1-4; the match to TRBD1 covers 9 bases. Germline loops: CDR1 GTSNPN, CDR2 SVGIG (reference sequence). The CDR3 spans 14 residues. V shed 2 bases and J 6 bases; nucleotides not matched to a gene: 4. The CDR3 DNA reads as TGTGCCTGGAGTACCGGGACAGGGTATGAAAAACTGTTTTTT. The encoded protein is CAWSTGTGYEKLFF. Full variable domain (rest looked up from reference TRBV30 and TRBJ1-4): SQTIHQWPATLVQPVGSPLSLECTVEGTSNPNLYWYRQAAGRGLQLLFYSVGIGQISSEVPQNLSASRPQDRQFILSSKKLLLSDSGFYLCAWSTGTGYEKLFFGSGTQLSVL.

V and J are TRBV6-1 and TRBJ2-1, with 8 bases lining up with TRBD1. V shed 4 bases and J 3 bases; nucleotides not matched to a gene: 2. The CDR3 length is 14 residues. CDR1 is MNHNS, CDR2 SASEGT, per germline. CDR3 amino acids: CASSGTGYYNEQFF. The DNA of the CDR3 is TGTGCCAGCAGTGGGACAGGGTACTACAATGAGCAGTTCTTC.

CDR3 amino acids: CASSLAGQGTEQYF. The CDR3 nucleotides read TGCGCCAGCAGCTTAGCGGGACAGGGTACAGAGCAGTACTTC. The chain employs TRBV5-1 and TRBJ2-7, with 9 bases matching TRBD1. The CDR3 contains 14 residues. The germline gives CDR1 SGHRS, CDR2 YFSETQ. J was trimmed by 7 bases and V by 2 bases; bases with no gene match: 7.

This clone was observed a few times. As DNA, the CDR3 is TGTGCCAGCTCAGGGACTGGGGCCAACGTCCTGACTTTC. It translates to CASSGTGANVLTF. V and J are TRBV6-1 and TRBJ2-6; TRBD1 might be the D (5 bases). From germline, CDR1 is MNHNS and CDR2 SASEGT. The V end lost 8 bases, the J end lost 2 bases, and 7 bases lay between the germline ends. CDR3 length equals 13 residues.

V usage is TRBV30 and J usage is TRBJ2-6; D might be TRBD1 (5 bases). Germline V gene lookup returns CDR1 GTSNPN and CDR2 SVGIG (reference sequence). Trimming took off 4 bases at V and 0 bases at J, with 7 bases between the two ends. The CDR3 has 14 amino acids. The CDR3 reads CAWKGYSGANVLTF. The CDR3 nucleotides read TGTGCCTGGAAGGGGTACTCTGGGGCCAACGTCCTGACTTTC.

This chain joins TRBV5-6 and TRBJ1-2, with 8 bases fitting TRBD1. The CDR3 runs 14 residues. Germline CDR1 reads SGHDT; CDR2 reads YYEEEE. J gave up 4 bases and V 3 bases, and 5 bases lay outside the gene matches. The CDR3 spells CASSSTGAGYGYTF. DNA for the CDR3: TGTGCCAGCAGCTCGACAGGGGCGGGCTATGGCTACACCTTC.

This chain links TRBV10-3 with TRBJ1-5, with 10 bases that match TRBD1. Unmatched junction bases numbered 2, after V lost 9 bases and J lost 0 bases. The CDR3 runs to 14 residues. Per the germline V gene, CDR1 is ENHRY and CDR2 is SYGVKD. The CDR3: CAIGTGDSNQPQHF. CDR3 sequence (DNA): TGTGCCATAGGGACAGGGGATAGCAATCAGCCCCAGCATTTT.

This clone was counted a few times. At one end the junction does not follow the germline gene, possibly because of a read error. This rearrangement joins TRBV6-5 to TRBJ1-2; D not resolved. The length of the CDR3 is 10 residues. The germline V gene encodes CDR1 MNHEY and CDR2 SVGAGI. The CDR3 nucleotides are TGTGCCAGCAGTTTCGACCCGCTCTCCTTC. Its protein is CASSFDPLSF.

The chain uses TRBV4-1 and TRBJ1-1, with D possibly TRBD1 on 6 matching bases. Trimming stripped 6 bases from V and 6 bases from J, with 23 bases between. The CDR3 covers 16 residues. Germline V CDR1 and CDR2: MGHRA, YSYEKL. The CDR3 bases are TGCGCCAGCAGTAGGGGGGGTTTCGCAGGGCCCCCTGAAGCTTTCTTT. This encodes CASSRGGFAGPPEAFF.

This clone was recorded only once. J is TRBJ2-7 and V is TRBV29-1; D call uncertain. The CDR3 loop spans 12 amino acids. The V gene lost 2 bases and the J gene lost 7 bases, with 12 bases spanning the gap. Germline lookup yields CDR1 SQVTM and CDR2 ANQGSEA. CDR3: CSVESTAREQYF. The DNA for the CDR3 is TGCAGCGTTGAATCTACAGCTCGGGAGCAGTACTTC.

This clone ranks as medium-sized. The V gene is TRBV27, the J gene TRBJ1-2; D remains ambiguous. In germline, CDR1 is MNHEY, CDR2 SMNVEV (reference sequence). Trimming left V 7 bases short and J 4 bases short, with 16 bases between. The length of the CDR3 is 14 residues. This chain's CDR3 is CASTNAIGSYGYTF. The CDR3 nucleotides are TGTGCCAGCACCAACGCGATTGGTAGCTATGGCTACACCTTC.

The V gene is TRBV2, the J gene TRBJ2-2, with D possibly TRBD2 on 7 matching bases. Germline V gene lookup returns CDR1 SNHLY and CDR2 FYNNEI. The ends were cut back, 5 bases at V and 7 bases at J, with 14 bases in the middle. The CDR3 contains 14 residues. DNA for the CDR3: TGTGCCAGCAGTTCAGGGGAGGGCCACGGGGAGCTGTTTTTT. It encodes CASSSGEGHGELFF.

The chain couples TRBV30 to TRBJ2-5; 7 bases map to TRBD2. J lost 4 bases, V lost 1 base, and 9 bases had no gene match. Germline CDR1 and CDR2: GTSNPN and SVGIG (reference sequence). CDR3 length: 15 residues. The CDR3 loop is CAWSGGPAGSETQYF. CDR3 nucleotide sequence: TGTGCCTGGAGTGGGGGCCCAGCGGGGTCAGAGACCCAGTACTTC.